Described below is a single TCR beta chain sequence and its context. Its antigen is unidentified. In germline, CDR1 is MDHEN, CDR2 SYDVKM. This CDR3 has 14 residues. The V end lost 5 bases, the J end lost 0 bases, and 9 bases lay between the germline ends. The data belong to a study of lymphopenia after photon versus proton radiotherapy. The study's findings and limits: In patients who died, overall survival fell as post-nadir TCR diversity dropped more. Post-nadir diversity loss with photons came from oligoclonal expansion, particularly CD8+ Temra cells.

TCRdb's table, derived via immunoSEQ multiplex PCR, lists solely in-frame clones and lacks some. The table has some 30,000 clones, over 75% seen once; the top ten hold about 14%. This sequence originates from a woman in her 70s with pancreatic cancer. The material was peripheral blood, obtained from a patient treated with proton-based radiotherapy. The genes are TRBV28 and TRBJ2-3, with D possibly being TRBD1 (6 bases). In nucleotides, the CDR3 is TGTGCCAGCAGTGGGGGCTTTAGCACAGATACGCAGTATTTT. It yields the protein CASSGGFSTDTQYF.